These 25 T cell receptor beta chains were all obtained from the same sample, sequenced in a study of tumor and adjacent non-tumor tissue in lung cancer. No cell sorting was done before RNA was extracted from the tissue. The normal lung tissue was taken more than 3 cm from the tumor edge. Three rounds of nested PCR, following a modified ARM-PCR protocol, produced the TCRbeta library. TCRdb called the multiplex PCR reads again in MiXCR, with one record for every CDR3 protein. Among about 98,000 distinct CDR3 sequences, 80% were seen once, and the ten largest hold less than 40%. Sequenced: distant non-tumor lung tissue. These receptors were collected from a man aged 55 to 70 with small cell lung cancer.

About this clonotype itself: A junction boundary mismatches the germline segment, possibly from a read error. V is TRBV20-1 and J is TRBJ2-1; maybe TRBD2 (6 bases). Germline V gives CDR1 DFQATT, CDR2 SNEGSKA (reference sequence). The CDR3 spans 14 residues. The CDR3 bases are TGCAGTGCTAGAAGACTAGTTGGGAACAATGATCAGTTCTTC. The encoded protein is CSARRLVGNNDQFF.

The rearrangement links TRBV7-9 to TRBJ2-2; the match to TRBD1 covers 8 bases. Germline V gene sequence: CDR1 SEHNR, CDR2 FQNEAQ (reference sequence). After removal of 6 bases from V and 7 bases from J, the junction contained 7 bases not matched to a gene. The CDR3 loop spans 14 amino acids. The CDR3 loop is CASSVIQGVGELFF. As DNA, the CDR3 is TGTGCCAGCAGTGTCATACAGGGGGTCGGGGAGCTGTTTTTT.

By sample fraction, this clonotype is medium-sized. CDR3 DNA sequence: TGTGCCAGCAGCACTTATCAGCCCCAGCATTTT. It specifies CASSTYQPQHF. This chain links TRBV11-3 with TRBJ1-5; D is uncertain. Germline loops: CDR1 SGHNT, CDR2 YENEEA. CDR3 size: 11 residues. V was cut by 5 bases and J by 5 bases, with 4 bases left in between.

This clonotype was detected only a few times. This sequence joins TRBV11-2 and TRBJ2-2; D is uncertain. CDR1 and CDR2 (germline): SGHAT, FQNNGV. CDR3 length equals 13 residues. V shed 1 base and J shed 4 bases, with 4 bases lying between them. This chain's CDR3 is CASSLAGTGELFF. The CDR3 nucleotides read TGTGCCAGCAGCTTAGCTGGCACCGGGGAGCTGTTTTTT.

This chain links TRBV28 with TRBJ1-3; possible D gene TRBD1, 5 bases. The CDR3 is made up of 14 amino acids. V lost 7 bases and J 3 bases, leaving 13 bases between the germline ends. In germline, CDR1 is MDHEN, CDR2 SYDVKM. The CDR3 coding sequence is TGTGCCAGCATGGGCAGGGAGTATGGAAACACCATATATTTT. Its translation: CASMGREYGNTIYF.

As to this clonotype: One end of the junction varies from germline; a read error may be responsible. This chain joins TRBV6-1 and TRBJ1-5, with 8 bases aligning to TRBD1. Germline V gene data show CDR1 as MNHNS and CDR2 as SASEGT. This CDR3 is built from 16 residues. The CDR3 DNA is TGCGCCAGCGGGACGCGGACAGGGAGGCGCAATCAGCCCCAGCATTTT. It translates to CASGTRTGRRNQPQHF.

This clonotype was seen more than once but under ten times. The conserved phenylalanine or tryptophan normally closing the CDR3 is absent here, so this likely arose from a read error. The chain carries TRBV12-3 or TRBV12-4 and TRBJ2-6; perhaps TRBD2 as D (6 bases). There are 19 residues in the CDR3. CDR3 sequence (DNA): TGTGCCAGCAGTTGGTCCGGGAGTCCGGGTCTGATAGGGGCAAACGTCCTGACTCTC. The encoded protein is CASSWSGSPGLIGANVLTL.

A word on this clonotype: A read error may produce the germline difference seen at one junction end. The chain is built from TRBV4-2 and TRBJ2-5; no firm D call. Germline values: CDR1 LGHNA, CDR2 YNFKEQ. This CDR3 is 13 amino acids long. Here the CDR3 DNA reads TGTGACAACAACCAAGAAGCAGAAGAGACGCAGTACTTC. Protein: CDNNQEAEETQYF.

Regarding this clonotype: One base away lies a much larger clone, so this may be a sequencing read error. This rearrangement joins TRBV20-1 to TRBJ1-1; D is possibly TRBD1 (5 bases). V gave up 2 bases and J gave up 6 bases, with 16 bases separating them. Germline CDR1 reads DFQATT; CDR2 reads SNEGSKA (reference sequence). This CDR3 region has 14 residues. CDR3 sequence: CSARKGHGTSEAFF. CDR3 DNA sequence: TGCAGTGCTAGAAAAGGACACGGCACCTCTGAAGCTTTCTTT.

This clonotype has ten or more counts. J is TRBJ2-3 and V is TRBV5-1; 13 bases are shared with TRBD2. CDR3 length: 16 amino acids. Per the germline V gene, CDR1 is SGHRS and CDR2 is YFSETQ. Losses at the gene ends were 4 bases for V and 4 bases for J; bases not matched to a gene: 6. CDR3 residues: CASSALLAGGSDTQYF. The CDR3 DNA reads as TGCGCCAGCAGCGCGCTACTAGCGGGAGGGTCAGATACGCAGTATTTT.

Worth noting for this clonotype: A read error may produce the germline difference seen at one junction end. The chain combines TRBV4-2 with TRBJ1-5, with no clear D. This CDR3 region has 14 residues. Germline V gene sequence: CDR1 LGHNA, CDR2 YNFKEQ. DNA for the CDR3: TGTGCCATCAGCCAAGAGCACGGGAATCAGCCCCAGAATTTT. It translates to CAISQEHGNQPQNF.

Of note for this clonotype: Since a much larger clone is just one base distant, this may be a read error. The chain recombines TRBV7-9 with TRBJ2-7, with D unclear. Trimming removed 2 bases from V and 5 bases from J, with 13 bases in between. CDR1 SEHNR and CDR2 FQNEAQ come from the germline V gene (reference sequence). There are 14 residues in the CDR3. The CDR3 nucleotides are TGTGCCAGCAGCTTAAGCCCCTACAGTCACGAGCAGTACTTC. It translates to CASSLSPYSHEQYF.

As to this clonotype: One junction end disagrees with the germline gene, perhaps due to a read error. The chain carries TRBV11-3 and TRBJ2-1; 15 bases are a match to TRBD2. This CDR3 has 18 residues. Per germline, CDR1 SGHNT and CDR2 YENEEA. The CDR3 region is CARSLDGVGLAGGGEQSF. The CDR3 DNA is TGTGCCCGCAGCTTAGATGGGGTGGGACTAGCGGGGGGAGGTGAGCAGTCCTTC.

Turning to this clonotype: This CDR3 fails to terminate in the conserved phenylalanine or tryptophan, so it likely reflects a read error. This sequence joins TRBV29-1 and TRBJ2-1; TRBD1 is a possible D gene (6 bases). Per germline, CDR1 SQVTM and CDR2 ANQGSEA. The length of the CDR3 is 14 residues. V lost 6 bases to trimming and J lost 5 bases, with 17 bases between them. The CDR3 reads CSVYRVLGDNEQFL. The CDR3, as DNA: TGCAGCGTATACAGGGTGTTAGGTGACAATGAGCAGTTCCTC.

This sequence joins TRBV29-1 and TRBJ2-1, with 14 bases lining up with TRBD2. The CDR3 is made up of 16 amino acids. Germline CDR1 SQVTM, CDR2 ANQGSEA. The J segment lost 1 base and the V segment lost 8 bases, leaving 7 bases of the junction unmatched. CDR3 nucleotide sequence: TGCAGCACGGGACTAGCGGGAGTTGTGTCCTACAATGAGCAGTTCTTC. It is translated as CSTGLAGVVSYNEQFF.

A note on this clonotype: Mismatch with germline at one junction end may stem from a read error. V is TRBV28 and J is TRBJ2-3, with D perhaps TRBD1 (5 bases). The CDR3 is 16 residues long. Per the germline V gene, CDR1 is MDHEN and CDR2 is SYDVKM. The CDR3 is CASSRGHDLHTGTQYF. CDR3 bases: TGTGCCAGCAGCCGAGGACACGATTTACACACAGGTACGCAGTATTTT.

The CDR3, as DNA: TGCAATGTCCAGCGGGAGAGAACAGATACGCAGTATTTT. Translated, it gives CNVQRERTDTQYF. V gene TRBV20-1 combines with J gene TRBJ2-3; TRBD2 aligns across 8 bases. Germline V gives CDR1 DFQATT, CDR2 SNEGSKA (reference sequence). The length of the CDR3 is 13 residues.

On this clonotype itself: This CDR3 is missing its conserved last phenylalanine or tryptophan, likely due to a read error. V gene TRBV10-2 combines with J gene TRBJ2-2, with D maybe TRBD2 (5 bases). The CDR3 covers 14 residues. The V gene lost 4 bases and the J gene lost 8 bases, with 14 bases spanning the gap. The germline CDR1 and CDR2 sequences are WSHSY and SAAADI. The CDR3 here is CASSASISTGELFY. CDR3 nucleotide sequence: TGCGCCAGCAGTGCTAGCATATCCACTGGGGAGCTGTTTTAT.

A note on this clonotype: The germline gene is not matched at one end of the junction; a read error may be the cause. This sequence joins TRBV6-2 or TRBV6-3 and TRBJ1-2; perhaps TRBD1 as D (5 bases). The germline V gene has CDR1 MNHEY and CDR2 SVGEGT. The CDR3 is made up of 16 amino acids. CDR3 DNA sequence: TGTGCCAGCAGCTACTCGAGGATAGGGGTGGACTATGGCTACACCTTC. It encodes CASSYSRIGVDYGYTF.

Turning to this clonotype: This likely comes from a read error, as the CDR3 has no conserved phenylalanine or tryptophan at its end. Because the CDR3's place on the DNA is in doubt, the DNA is left out and the CDR3 is given as listed by TCRdb. This chain joins TRBV6-1 and TRBJ2-7; no DNA check was done on the table's D call, TRBD2. Germline values: CDR1 MNHNS, CDR2 SASEGT. The CDR3 region is 16 residues in length, termini included. The CDR3 sequence: CASSGRNTGPHYEQCD.

Concerning this clonotype: One end of the junction varies from germline; a read error may be responsible. The V gene is TRBV6-5, the J gene TRBJ1-1; D is unresolved. The CDR3 runs to 11 residues. Germline V gene sequence: CDR1 MNHEY, CDR2 SVGAGI. CDR3 DNA sequence: TGTGCCAGTAGTTATAACATTGAAGCTTTCTTT. Protein: CASSYNIEAFF.

As for this clonotype: One end of the junction is discordant with germline, which a read error may explain. The chain carries TRBV29-1 and TRBJ2-1; D may match TRBD1 or TRBD2 (5 bases each). CDR1 is SQVTM, CDR2 ANQGSEA, per germline. The CDR3 covers 13 residues. CDR3 in amino acids: CSVEEGRGGEQFF. Here the CDR3 DNA reads TGTAGCGTTGAAGAAGGTCGGGGCGGGGAGCAGTTCTTC.

Notes on this clonotype: Given the absence of the conserved phenylalanine or tryptophan at the CDR3 end, a read error is likely. Because the CDR3's place on the DNA is in doubt, the DNA is left out and the CDR3 is given as listed by TCRdb. The J gene is TRBJ2-3, the V gene TRBV11-2; the D call of TRBD1 is as the table states it, not checked on the DNA. Including both end residues, the CDR3 is 13 amino acids long. Germline CDR1 SGHAT, CDR2 FQNNGV. The CDR3 here is CASSLEGSDTQCL.

The chain recombines TRBV2 with TRBJ1-2; D might be TRBD1 (6 bases). Germline V lookup: CDR1 SNHLY, CDR2 FYNNEI. The CDR3 consists of 14 residues. V shed 5 bases and J shed 7 bases, with 17 bases lying between them. The CDR3 bases are TGTGCCAGCAGTTTTGCCCAGGGGATGGCTGGCTACACCTTC. This translates into CASSFAQGMAGYTF.

This clonotype was seen just once. The junction shows a germline mismatch at one end, possibly a read error. V and J are TRBV20-1 and TRBJ2-5; 14 bases fit TRBD2. Germline V gene sequence: CDR1 DFQATT, CDR2 SNEGSKA (reference sequence). This CDR3 region has 16 residues. The CDR3 nucleotides read TGCAGTGATGAAACCGGGACTAGCGGGGGCCAAGAGACCCAGTATTTC. Protein sequence: CSDETGTSGGQETQYF.